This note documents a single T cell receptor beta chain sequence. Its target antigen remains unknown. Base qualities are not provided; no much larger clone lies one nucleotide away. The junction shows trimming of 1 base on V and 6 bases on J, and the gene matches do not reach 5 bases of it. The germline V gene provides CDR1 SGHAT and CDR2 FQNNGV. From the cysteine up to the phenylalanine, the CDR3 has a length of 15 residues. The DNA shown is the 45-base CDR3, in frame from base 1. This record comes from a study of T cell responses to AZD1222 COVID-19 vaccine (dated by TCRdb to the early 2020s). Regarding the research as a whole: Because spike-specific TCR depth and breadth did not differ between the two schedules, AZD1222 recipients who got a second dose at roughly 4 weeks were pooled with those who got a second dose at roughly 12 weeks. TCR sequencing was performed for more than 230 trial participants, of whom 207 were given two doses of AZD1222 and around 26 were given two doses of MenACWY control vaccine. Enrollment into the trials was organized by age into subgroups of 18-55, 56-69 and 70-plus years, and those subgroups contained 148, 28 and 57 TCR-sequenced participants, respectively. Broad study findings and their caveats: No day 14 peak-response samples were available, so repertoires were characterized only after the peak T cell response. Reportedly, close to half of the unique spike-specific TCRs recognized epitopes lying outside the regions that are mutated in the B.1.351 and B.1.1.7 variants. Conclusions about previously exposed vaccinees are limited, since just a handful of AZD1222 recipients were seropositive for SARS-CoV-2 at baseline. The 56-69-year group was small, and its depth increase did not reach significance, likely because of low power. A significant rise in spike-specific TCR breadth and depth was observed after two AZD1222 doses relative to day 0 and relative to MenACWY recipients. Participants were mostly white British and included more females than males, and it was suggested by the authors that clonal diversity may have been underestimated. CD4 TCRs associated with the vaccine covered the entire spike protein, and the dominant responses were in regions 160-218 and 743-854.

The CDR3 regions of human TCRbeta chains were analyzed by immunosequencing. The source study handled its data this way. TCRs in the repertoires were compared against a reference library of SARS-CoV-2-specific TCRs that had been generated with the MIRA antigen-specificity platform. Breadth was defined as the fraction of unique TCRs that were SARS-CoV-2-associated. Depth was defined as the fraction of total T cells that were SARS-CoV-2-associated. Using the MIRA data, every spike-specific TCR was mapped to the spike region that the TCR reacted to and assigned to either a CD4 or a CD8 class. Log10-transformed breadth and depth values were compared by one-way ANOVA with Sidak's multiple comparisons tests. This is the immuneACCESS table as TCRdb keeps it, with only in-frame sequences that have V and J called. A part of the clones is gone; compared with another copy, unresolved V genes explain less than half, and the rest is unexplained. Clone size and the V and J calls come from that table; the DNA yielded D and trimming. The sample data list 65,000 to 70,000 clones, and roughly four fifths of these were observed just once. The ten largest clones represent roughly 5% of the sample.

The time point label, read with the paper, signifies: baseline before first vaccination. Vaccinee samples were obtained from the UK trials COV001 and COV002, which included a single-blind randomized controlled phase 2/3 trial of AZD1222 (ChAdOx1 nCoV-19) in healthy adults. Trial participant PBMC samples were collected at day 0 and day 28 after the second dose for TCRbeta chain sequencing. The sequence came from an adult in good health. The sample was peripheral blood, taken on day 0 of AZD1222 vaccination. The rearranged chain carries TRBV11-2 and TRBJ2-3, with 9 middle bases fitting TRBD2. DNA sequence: TGTGCCAGCAGCTTAGTTGCGGGGGGGGCGGATACGCAGTATTTT. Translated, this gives CASSLVAGGADTQYF. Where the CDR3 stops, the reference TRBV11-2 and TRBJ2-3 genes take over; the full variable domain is EAGVAQSPRYKIIEKRQSVAFWCNPISGHATLYWYQQILGQGPKLLIQFQNNGVVDDSQLPKDRFSAERLKGVDSTLKIQPAKLEDSAVYLCASSLVAGGADTQYFGPGTRLTVL.